The 5 T cell receptor beta chains given below trace back to one sample, sequenced in a study of T cell responses to AZD1222 COVID-19 vaccine. Produced via immunoSEQ multiplex PCR; TCRdb's table is partial and in-frame only. The repertoire holds around 200,000 clones, with roughly 92% as singletons. The material sequenced was peripheral blood, taken 28 days after the second AZD1222 dose. The receptor source for this set is an adult who received the AZD1222 COVID-19 vaccine.

This chain connects TRBV6-4 to TRBJ1-1; a weak D match, TRBD1 (6 bases). V gave up 2 bases and J gave up 1 base, with 11 bases separating them. CDR1 and CDR2 from the germline V gene are MRHNA and SNTAGT. The CDR3 sequence is 15 residues long. CDR3 sequence (DNA): TGTGCCAGCAGTGACAGGGCAGGGGCGAACACTGAAGCTTTCTTT. It encodes CASSDRAGANTEAFF.

CDR3 region: CASSPFGGFNTEAFF. In DNA form, the CDR3 reads TGTGCCAGCAGCCCATTCGGGGGATTCAACACTGAAGCTTTCTTT. The gene calls are TRBV11-1 and TRBJ1-1; TRBD1 is a possible D gene (5 bases). CDR1 is SGHAT and CDR2 is FQDESV in the germline V gene (reference sequence). With 5 bases removed from V and 2 bases from J, the gap between germline ends came to 15 bases. The CDR3 is 15 residues long.

This chain links TRBV7-2 with TRBJ1-1; the D is unclear. V was trimmed by 2 bases and J by 4 bases, leaving 17 bases between them. Germline CDR1 is SGHTA and CDR2 is FQGNSA. This CDR3 spans 16 amino acids. This CDR3 is CASSLSLGRTGTEAFF. CDR3 bases: TGTGCCAGCAGCTTAAGTTTGGGCCGAACGGGCACTGAAGCTTTCTTT.

V gene TRBV3-1 (or the pseudogene TRBV3-2) combines with J gene TRBJ2-7; D remains ambiguous. CDR3 length: 14 amino acids. With 1 base removed from V and 4 bases from J, the gap between germline ends came to 11 bases. Germline CDR1 reads LGHDT; CDR2 reads YNNKEL (reference sequence). The CDR3 nucleotides read TGTGCCAGCAGCCAAGTACTATCTTCGTACGAGCAGTACTTC. Protein: CASSQVLSSYEQYF.

J is TRBJ1-1 and V is TRBV27; 10 bases are a match to TRBD1. Germline-derived CDR1 and CDR2 are MNHEY and SMNVEV (reference sequence). This CDR3 has 15 amino acids. V was clipped by 6 bases and J by 5 bases; unmatched bases: 9. This CDR3 is CASRKSRDRGTEAFF. The CDR3 DNA follows: TGTGCCAGCAGGAAATCCCGGGACAGGGGTACTGAAGCTTTCTTT.